The 26 T cell receptor beta chains below come from one sample, sequenced in a study of blood T cell repertoires in COVID-19. Generated by immunoSEQ multiplex PCR, the TCRdb table keeps only in-frame clones and is missing some. The sample records about 350,000 clones, about 90% being singletons. Sequencing was carried out using PBMCs or T cells enriched from blood (not recorded which). These receptors came from a woman aged 25 to 45 who had recovered from COVID-19.

The V gene is TRBV5-8, the J gene TRBJ2-5, with 9 positions matching TRBD1. The V and J ends lost 4 bases and 5 bases, in that order; junction bases with no gene match: 12. The germline CDR1 and CDR2 sequences are SGHTS and YDEGEE. The CDR3 contains 16 residues. The CDR3 coding sequence is TGTGCCAGCAGCCCCCGGGGGACAGGGCAGGAGGAGACCCAGTACTTC. It encodes CASSPRGTGQEETQYF.

This clone was seen just once. The J gene is TRBJ2-2, the V gene TRBV2; 8 positions match TRBD1. Trimming at V came to 6 bases and at J to 4 bases, leaving 4 bases not matched to a gene. This CDR3 contains 14 residues. Germline V gene lookup returns CDR1 SNHLY and CDR2 FYNNEI. CDR3 residues: CASRATGGTGELFF. The DNA for the CDR3 is TGTGCCAGCAGGGCAACAGGGGGCACCGGGGAGCTGTTTTTT. Supplemented by reference TRBV2 and TRBJ2-2, the full variable domain reads EPEVTQTPSHQVTQMGQEVILRCVPISNHLYFYWYRQILGQKVEFLVSFYNNEISEKSEIFDDQFSVERPDGSNFTLKIRSTKLEDSAMYFCASRATGGTGELFFGEGSRLTVL.

This clone was recorded once. V gene TRBV5-1 combines with J gene TRBJ2-2, with no clear D. The CDR3 contains 15 residues. Germline V CDR1 and CDR2: SGHRS, YFSETQ. Trimming left V 1 base short and J 7 bases short, with 14 bases between. CDR3 sequence reads: CASSLFAQRVGELFF. The CDR3 nucleotides are TGCGCCAGCAGCTTGTTTGCCCAGCGAGTCGGGGAGCTGTTTTTT.

The chain recombines TRBV4-1 with TRBJ2-3; D ambiguous. The CDR3 spans 14 residues. Trimming left V 4 bases short and J 2 bases short, with 10 bases between. Germline V gives CDR1 MGHRA, CDR2 YSYEKL. The DNA for the CDR3 is TGCGCCAGCAGCCTCCTCACAGCCACAGATACGCAGTATTTT. The encoded protein is CASSLLTATDTQYF.

V and J are TRBV7-2 and TRBJ2-7; TRBD2 aligns across 14 bases. The CDR3 sequence is 16 residues long. Germline V gene sequence: CDR1 SGHTA, CDR2 FQGNSA. J lost 6 bases, V lost 1 base, and 5 bases had no gene match. The CDR3 reads CASSLGGTSGRTEQYF. CDR3 nucleotide sequence: TGTGCCAGCAGCTTAGGGGGGACTAGCGGGAGAACCGAGCAGTACTTC.

V and J are TRBV5-6 and TRBJ1-2; possibly TRBD1 for D (6 bases). Germline values: CDR1 SGHDT, CDR2 YYEEEE. The CDR3 is made up of 14 amino acids. V was pared by 0 bases and J by 5 bases, with 11 bases between. The CDR3 sequence is CASSLAQGLYGYTF. The CDR3 DNA reads TGTGCCAGCAGCTTGGCACAGGGATTATATGGCTACACCTTC.

The CDR3 coding sequence is TGCAGCGCCCGACAGGCGAGCTCCTACGAGCAGTACTTC. Its protein product is CSARQASSYEQYF. V is TRBV29-1 and J is TRBJ2-7; D possibly corresponds to TRBD1 (6 bases). This CDR3 comprises 13 residues. V was trimmed by 7 bases and J by 0 bases, leaving 13 bases between them. Germline loops: CDR1 SQVTM, CDR2 ANQGSEA.

This chain links TRBV18 with TRBJ1-1; perhaps TRBD1 as D (6 bases). Per the germline V gene, CDR1 is KGHSH and CDR2 is LQKENI. With 2 bases removed from V and 3 bases from J, the gap between germline ends came to 13 bases. There are 15 residues in the CDR3. The DNA for the CDR3 is TGTGCCAGCTCACCAAACTACAGGGATGACACTGAAGCTTTCTTT. Its translation: CASSPNYRDDTEAFF.

The rearrangement uses TRBV7-9 and TRBJ1-2, with D perhaps matching TRBD1 (5 bases). V lost 3 bases and J lost 3, with 20 bases in between. This CDR3 contains 17 residues. Germline CDR1 reads SEHNR; CDR2 reads FQNEAQ (reference sequence). The CDR3 nucleotides read TGTGCCAGCAGCTTTCCGGGTCAGGGTAATTTTGACTATGGCTACACCTTC. Protein sequence: CASSFPGQGNFDYGYTF.

The V gene is TRBV27, the J gene TRBJ1-2, with TRBD1 matching over 8 bases. The trim removed 6 bases at V and 1 base at J, leaving 4 bases unmatched. This CDR3 has 14 residues. Germline loops: CDR1 MNHEY, CDR2 SMNVEV (reference sequence). The CDR3 protein is CASSSGQGNYGYTF. CDR3 DNA: TGTGCCAGCAGCTCCGGACAGGGTAACTATGGCTACACCTTC.

The V and J genes are TRBV7-9 and TRBJ1-4; 7 nucleotides align to TRBD1. Germline V CDR1 and CDR2: SEHNR, FQNEAQ (reference sequence). The CDR3 is 14 residues long. With V trimmed by 5 bases and J by 4 bases, 4 bases remained unmatched. CDR3: CASSEGQNNEKLFF. DNA of the CDR3: TGTGCCAGCAGCGAGGGACAGAATAATGAAAAACTGTTTTTT. The whole variable domain, filled in from reference TRBV7-9 and TRBJ1-4, reads DTGVSQNPRHKITKRGQNVTFRCDPISEHNRLYWYRQTLGQGPEFLTYFQNEAQLEKSRLLSDRFSAERPKGSFSTLEIQRTEQGDSAMYLCASSEGQNNEKLFFGSGTQLSVL.

The chain combines TRBV6-5 with TRBJ1-1; perhaps TRBD1 as D (5 bases). V lost 11 bases and J lost 0, with 13 bases in between. The CDR3 runs 13 residues. The V gene's germline CDR1 is MNHEY and CDR2 SVGAGI. The CDR3 DNA follows: TGTGCCTGCCACCTCAGGGTGAACACTGAAGCTTTCTTT. Residues: CACHLRVNTEAFF.

The chain joins TRBV7-8 to TRBJ1-2; 7 nucleotides match TRBD1. This CDR3 comprises 13 residues. Germline assignment: CDR1 SGHVS and CDR2 FQNEAQ. V dropped 3 bases and J dropped 6; count of bases not matched to a gene: 4. DNA for the CDR3: TGTGCCAGCAGCTTGAGTACAGGGGATGGCTACACCTTC. Its protein is CASSLSTGDGYTF.

The V gene is TRBV18, the J gene TRBJ1-4; 10 bases map to TRBD1. V trimming: 2 bases; J trimming: 8 bases; junction bases outside the gene matches: 5. CDR1 is KGHSH, CDR2 LQKENI, per germline. The CDR3 totals 15 residues. CDR3 DNA sequence: TGTGCCAGCTCACCAGTGGTGACAGGGGGCGAAAAACTGTTTTTT. This gives the protein CASSPVVTGGEKLFF.

V and J are TRBV3-1 (or the pseudogene TRBV3-2) and TRBJ2-7; TRBD2 agrees at 11 bases. Unmatched junction bases numbered 10, after V lost 2 bases and J lost 4 bases. CDR3 length: 17 residues. Per germline, CDR1 LGHDT and CDR2 YNNKEL (reference sequence). The CDR3 is CASSQRTSGRRVYEQYF. Written as DNA, the CDR3 is TGTGCCAGCAGCCAAAGAACTAGCGGGAGAAGGGTGTACGAGCAGTACTTC.

V and J are TRBV6-4 and TRBJ1-3; 7 nucleotides match TRBD1. Losses at the gene ends were 6 bases for V and 0 bases for J; bases not matched to a gene: 8. Germline CDR1 reads MRHNA; CDR2 reads SNTAGT. The CDR3 loop spans 16 amino acids. In nucleotides, the CDR3 is TGTGCCAGCAGAACAGGGGTCCCTTGCTCTGGAAACACCATATATTTT. Translated, it gives CASRTGVPCSGNTIYF.

Of note for this clone: One end of the junction does not line up with germline, which may come from a read error. This chain uses TRBV7-7 with TRBJ2-4; D might be TRBD2 (5 bases). CDR3 length: 15 amino acids. The germline V gene has CDR1 SSHAT and CDR2 FNYEAQ (reference sequence). The CDR3 spells CASSLMSRDKNIQYF. CDR3 in DNA: TGTGCTAGCAGCCTAATGTCTCGGGACAAAAACATTCAGTACTTC.

This chain uses TRBV5-6 with TRBJ1-4; D remains ambiguous. The CDR3 is made up of 14 amino acids. The V end lost 2 bases, the J end lost 6 bases, and 11 bases lay between the germline ends. CDR1 SGHDT and CDR2 YYEEEE come from the germline V gene. As DNA, the CDR3 is TGTGCCAGCAGCTTTTGGCGGTCTGATGAAAAACTGTTTTTT. This codes for CASSFWRSDEKLFF.

This chain uses TRBV6-5 with TRBJ1-5; D remains unclear. In germline, CDR1 is MNHEY, CDR2 SVGAGI. The V and J ends lost 0 bases and 7 bases respectively, with 7 bases between them. This CDR3 spans 13 amino acids. CDR3: CASSYSPGQPQHF. The CDR3 nucleotides read TGTGCCAGCAGTTACTCCCCGGGACAGCCCCAGCATTTT.

The CDR3 DNA reads as TGTGCCAGCAGTTACCCCATGACAGAAAAGGTTGGTTTCTTT. This sequence encodes CASSYPMTEKVGFF. J is TRBJ1-1 and V is TRBV6-5, with D perhaps matching TRBD1 (5 bases). CDR1 and CDR2 (germline): MNHEY, SVGAGI. The CDR3 loop spans 14 amino acids. Trimming cost V 2 bases and J 13 bases, with 20 bases left between them.

A word on this clone: Additional DNA sequences in this sample encode the identical CDR3. The rearrangement uses TRBV7-2 and TRBJ2-5; 7 bases are a match to TRBD2. The CDR3 consists of 13 residues. Germline V gene lookup returns CDR1 SGHTA and CDR2 FQGNSA. Germline trimming cut 8 bases from V and 1 base from J; bases unmatched to any gene: 4. The CDR3 sequence: CASSSGGQETQYF. The DNA for the CDR3 is TGTGCCAGCTCATCGGGGGGCCAAGAGACCCAGTACTTC.

The V call is TRBV6-6, the J call TRBJ1-2; no reliable D call. Looked up from germline, CDR1 is MNHNY and CDR2 is SVGAGI (reference sequence). Trimming left V 8 bases short and J 5 bases short, with 18 bases between. The CDR3 consists of 14 residues. CDR3 protein: CASGPGLDTYGYTF. In DNA form, the CDR3 reads TGTGCCAGCGGCCCCGGGTTGGATACTTATGGCTACACCTTC.

The CDR3 protein is CASSERWTSPNTGELFF. CDR3 nucleotides: TGTGCCAGCAGTGAACGGTGGACTAGCCCAAACACCGGGGAGCTGTTTTTT. V usage is TRBV6-1 and J usage is TRBJ2-2, with 8 nucleotides matching TRBD2. CDR1 and CDR2 (germline): MNHNS, SASEGT. Germline trimming cut 2 bases from V and 2 bases from J; bases unmatched to any gene: 7. The CDR3 has 17 residues.

The J gene is TRBJ1-2, the V gene TRBV7-6, with 7 bases matching TRBD1. This CDR3 is 13 amino acids long. Germline assignment: CDR1 SGHVS and CDR2 FNYEAQ. The V segment lost 6 bases and the J segment 2 bases; nucleotides outside the gene matches: 3. Here the CDR3 reads CASSPQGNYGYTF. The CDR3 nucleotides are TGTGCCAGCAGTCCACAGGGGAACTATGGCTACACCTTC.

The rearrangement joins TRBV5-5 to TRBJ1-3; TRBD1 might be the D (5 bases). Germline V gene data show CDR1 as SGHKS and CDR2 as YYEKEE (reference sequence). CDR3 length equals 16 residues. The V end was cut by 2 bases, the J end by 0 bases, with 12 bases between. The CDR3 region has the DNA TGTGCCAGCAGCTTAGGCAGGGCAGCCTCTGGAAACACCATATATTTT. Translation: CASSLGRAASGNTIYF.

V gene TRBV27 combines with J gene TRBJ1-5, with D maybe TRBD1 (6 bases). V was shortened by 4 bases and J by 6 bases, with 13 bases between the two germline ends. In germline, CDR1 is MNHEY, CDR2 SMNVEV (reference sequence). The CDR3 runs to 14 residues. Written as DNA, the CDR3 is TGTGCCAGCAGTTCCACAGGGTTCGCTCAGCCCCAGCATTTT. Its protein is CASSSTGFAQPQHF.